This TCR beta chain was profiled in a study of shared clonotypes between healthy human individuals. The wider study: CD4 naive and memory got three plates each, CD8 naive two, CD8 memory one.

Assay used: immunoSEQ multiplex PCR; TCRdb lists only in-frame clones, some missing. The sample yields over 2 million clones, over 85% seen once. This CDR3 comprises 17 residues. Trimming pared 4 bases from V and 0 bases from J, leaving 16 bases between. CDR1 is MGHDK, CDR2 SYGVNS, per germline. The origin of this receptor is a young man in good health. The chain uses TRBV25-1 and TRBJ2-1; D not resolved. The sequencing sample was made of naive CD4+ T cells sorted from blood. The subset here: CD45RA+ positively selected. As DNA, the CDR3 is TGTGCCAGCAGTGCCAGACTGGCCTCGAGCTCCTACAATGAGCAGTTCTTC. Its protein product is CASSARLASSSYNEQFF.